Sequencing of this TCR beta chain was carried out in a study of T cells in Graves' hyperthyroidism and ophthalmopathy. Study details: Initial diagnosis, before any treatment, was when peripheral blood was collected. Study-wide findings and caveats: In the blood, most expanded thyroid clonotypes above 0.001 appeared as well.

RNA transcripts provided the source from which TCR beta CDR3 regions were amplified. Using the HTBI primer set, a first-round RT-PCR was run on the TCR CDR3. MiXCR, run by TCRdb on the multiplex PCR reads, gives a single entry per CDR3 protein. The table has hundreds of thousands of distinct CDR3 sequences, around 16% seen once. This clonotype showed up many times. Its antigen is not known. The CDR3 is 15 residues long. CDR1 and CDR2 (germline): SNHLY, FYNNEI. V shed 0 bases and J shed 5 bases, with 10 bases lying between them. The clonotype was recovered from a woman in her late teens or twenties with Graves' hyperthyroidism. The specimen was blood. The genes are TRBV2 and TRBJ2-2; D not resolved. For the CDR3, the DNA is TGTGCCAGCAGTGAAGCGCCAGTCGAGACCGGGGAGCTGTTTTTT. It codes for CASSEAPVETGELFF. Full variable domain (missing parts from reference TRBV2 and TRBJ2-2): EPEVTQTPSHQVTQMGQEVILRCVPISNHLYFYWYRQILGQKVEFLVSFYNNEISEKSEIFDDQFSVERPDGSNFTLKIRSTKLEDSAMYFCASSEAPVETGELFFGEGSRLTVL.